Each of the 16 T cell receptor beta chains below was sequenced from the same sample in a study of CD8 T cells in Susac syndrome. RNA was extracted with the RNeasy kit, and a quantity of roughly 0.5 to 1 ug was reverse transcribed using random hexamers. TCRdb re-derived calls from the immunoSEQ multiplex PCR reads in MiXCR, one entry per CDR3 protein. Of around 140,000 distinct CDR3 sequences in the sample, 95% were seen once. Sequenced: CD4+ T cells from PBMCs. The receptors were sampled from a human donor with Susac syndrome.

The CDR3 loop reads CSANNRGSTDTQYF. CDR3 nucleotides: TGCAGTGCTAACAATAGGGGGAGCACAGATACGCAGTATTTT. This chain uses TRBV20-1 with TRBJ2-3, with D maybe TRBD1 (6 bases). CDR1 is DFQATT and CDR2 is SNEGSKA in the germline V gene (reference sequence). This CDR3 has 14 residues. V dropped 4 bases and J dropped 0 bases, with 11 bases sitting between them.

The V call is TRBV27, the J call TRBJ1-4; 7 nucleotides agree with TRBD1. With V trimmed by 2 bases and J by 3 bases, 6 bases remained unmatched. The CDR3 runs 16 residues. The germline V gene has CDR1 MNHEY and CDR2 SMNVEV (reference sequence). The CDR3 region has the DNA TGTGCCAGCAGTTTAGATCGGGGACAGCCTAATGAAAAACTGTTTTTT. Its translation is CASSLDRGQPNEKLFF.

The chain uses TRBV18 and TRBJ2-7, with 12 nucleotides matching TRBD2. V lost 3 bases to trimming and J lost 4 bases; unmatched junction nucleotides: 4. The CDR3 totals 15 residues. CDR1 and CDR2 from the germline V gene are KGHSH and LQKENI. The CDR3 bases are TGTGCCAGCTCACCTCCCGGGACTAGCGGGTACGAGCAGTACTTC. Its protein is CASSPPGTSGYEQYF.

V usage is TRBV4-2 and J usage is TRBJ2-7; D is perhaps TRBD1 (5 bases). V lost 0 bases and J 4 bases, leaving 16 bases between the germline ends. This CDR3 is 16 amino acids long. Germline V lookup: CDR1 LGHNA, CDR2 YNFKEQ. CDR3 coding DNA: TGTGCCAGCAGCCAAGATCACCGACAGAAAACGTACGAGCAGTACTTC. It is translated as CASSQDHRQKTYEQYF.

This chain connects TRBV19 to TRBJ1-5; D is ambiguous. With 6 bases removed from V and 0 bases from J, the gap between germline ends came to 12 bases. The V gene's germline CDR1 is LNHDA and CDR2 SQIVND (reference sequence). The CDR3 runs to 15 residues. CDR3 region: CASRISSNSNQPQHF. CDR3 coding DNA: TGTGCCAGTAGGATCAGTAGCAATAGCAATCAGCCCCAGCATTTT.

The chain recombines TRBV3-1 with TRBJ2-5; D ambiguous. V lost 4 bases, J lost 7 bases, and 16 bases lay in between. The CDR3 has 14 residues. Germline V gene data show CDR1 as LGHDT and CDR2 as YNNKEL (reference sequence). The CDR3 DNA reads TGTGCCAGCAGCCCCCGGACCCAAACGGGGACCCAGTACTTC. Its translation is CASSPRTQTGTQYF.

The chain recombines TRBV20-1 with TRBJ1-1; D is undetermined. The CDR3 extends over 12 amino acids. Trimming took 6 bases from V and 4 from J, leaving 12 bases between them. In germline, CDR1 is DFQATT, CDR2 SNEGSKA (reference sequence). CDR3 sequence reads: CSASNGPTEAFF. The DNA of the CDR3 is TGCAGTGCGTCCAACGGCCCCACTGAAGCTTTCTTT.

The chain combines TRBV12-5 with TRBJ1-1; D gene unclear. The ends were cut back, 4 bases at V and 9 bases at J, with 6 bases in the middle. The germline V gene encodes CDR1 LGHNT and CDR2 FRNRAP. The CDR3 totals 10 residues. Here the CDR3 reads CASGSAKAFF. CDR3 in DNA: TGTGCTAGTGGTTCCGCCAAAGCTTTCTTT.

This chain connects TRBV18 to TRBJ2-7; D perhaps matches TRBD2 (5 bases). CDR3 size: 15 residues. Trimming shortened V by 0 bases and J by 3 bases, and 12 bases separated the two germline ends. Germline assignment: CDR1 KGHSH and CDR2 LQKENI. The CDR3 coding sequence is TGTGCCAGCTCACCACCCTCGGGAACTCACTACGAGCAGTACTTC. It translates to CASSPPSGTHYEQYF.

This clonotype was recorded once. The chain is built from TRBV7-9 and TRBJ2-3; 9 nucleotides agree with TRBD2. Losses at the gene ends were 3 bases for V and 5 bases for J; bases not matched to a gene: 15. CDR1 is SEHNR and CDR2 is FQNEAQ in the germline V gene (reference sequence). This CDR3 has 18 residues. In nucleotides, the CDR3 is TGTGCCAGCAGCTTTAGGCCCCTCCGGCTAGCGGGAAGAGATACGCAGTATTTT. It specifies CASSFRPLRLAGRDTQYF.

V and J are TRBV19 and TRBJ2-1, with D uncertain. Trimming stripped 6 bases from V and 7 bases from J, with 7 bases between. There are 11 residues in the CDR3. Germline lookup yields CDR1 LNHDA and CDR2 SQIVND (reference sequence). The CDR3 loop is CASRVRNEQFF. For the CDR3, the DNA is TGTGCCAGTAGGGTTAGGAATGAGCAGTTCTTC.

The CDR3 is CSAGTGSPLEAFF. The CDR3 DNA is TGCAGCGCCGGGACAGGGTCACCCCTGGAAGCTTTCTTT. The chain uses TRBV29-1 and TRBJ1-1, with 9 positions matching TRBD1. Trimming at V came to 7 bases and at J to 8 bases, leaving 11 bases not matched to a gene. The V gene's germline CDR1 is SQVTM and CDR2 ANQGSEA. This CDR3 spans 13 amino acids.

The chain employs TRBV11-2 and TRBJ2-4; possible D gene TRBD2, 7 bases. From germline, CDR1 is SGHAT and CDR2 FQNNGV. The length of the CDR3 is 17 residues. Trimming took off 1 base at V and 6 bases at J, with 19 bases between the two ends. CDR3 nucleotide sequence: TGTGCCAGCAGCTTAGTAGTGGGGGGGGCCACGGGAAACATTCAGTACTTC. This gives the protein CASSLVVGGATGNIQYF.

The V call is TRBV7-8, the J call TRBJ2-2; D gene ambiguous. CDR1 is SGHVS and CDR2 is FQNEAQ in the germline V gene. The CDR3 consists of 14 residues. V was trimmed by 5 bases and J by 3 bases, leaving 10 bases between them. CDR3 sequence (DNA): TGTGCCAGCAGCCTACTTGGGCACACCGGGGAGCTGTTTTTT. As protein: CASSLLGHTGELFF.

The chain is built from TRBV29-1 and TRBJ2-5; 7 nucleotides line up with TRBD1. The CDR3 runs to 14 residues. The V gene's germline CDR1 is SQVTM and CDR2 ANQGSEA. The junction had 9 bases not matched to a gene; V was cut back by 3 bases and J by 5 bases. The CDR3 is CSVDKGTARETQYF. The CDR3, as DNA: TGCAGCGTTGACAAAGGGACAGCAAGGGAGACCCAGTACTTC. Full variable domain (rest looked up from reference TRBV29-1 and TRBJ2-5): SAVISQKPSRDICQRGTSLTIQCQVDSQVTMMFWYRQQPGQSLTLIATANQGSEATYESGFVIDKFPISRPNLTFSTLTVSNMSPEDSSIYLCSVDKGTARETQYFGPGTRLLVL.

The rearrangement links TRBV5-1 to TRBJ2-2; 9 bases fit TRBD1. The CDR3 runs to 15 residues. With V trimmed by 3 bases and J by 0 bases, 0 bases remained unmatched. Germline assignment: CDR1 SGHRS and CDR2 YFSETQ. The CDR3, as DNA: TGCGCCAGCAGCTGGGACAGGGCGAACACCGGGGAGCTGTTTTTT. It encodes CASSWDRANTGELFF.